The entry below describes one T cell receptor beta chain. This clonotype was observed a few times. What this receptor recognizes is not known. The input lacks base qualities; no much larger clone sits a single base away. The data were taken from a study of T-cell reconstitution after alpha-beta-depleted transplantation in children (dated by TCRdb to 2016 to 2017). For the study in its entirety: The study quantitatively tracked T-cell immune reconstitution after TCRalphabeta/CD19-depleted allogeneic hematopoietic cell transplantation in children using TCR repertoire profiling. Broader findings and caveats from the paper: The apparently early alphabetaT-cell count recovery about two months after transplant was reportedly dependent on only several hundred rapidly expanded clones derived from non-depleted graft cells. Over subsequent months, a decline in hyperexpanded clone frequencies was noted, and after one year, T-cell counts and TCRbeta diversity were mostly ascribed to newly produced T cells. The high TCRbeta diversity at day 60 in some patients was ascribed to recipient T cells and intrathymic progenitors that had survived conditioning.

What the treatment or condition label conveys for this sample: allogeneic hematopoietic cell transplantation with graft depleted of TCRalphabeta T cells and CD19 B cells. The transplant recipients were children given TCRalphabeta/CD19-depleted allogeneic hematopoietic cell grafts. The library was generated by PCR. Sequencing took place on an Illumina HiSeq 2500. Molecular barcoding was employed in the preparation of TCR libraries, with unique molecular identifiers being used to normalize TCRbeta repertoire quantification. The public sequencing data were trimmed at Q25 with fastp and processed into clonotypes with MiXCR by TCRdb, which kept only in-frame beta chains. Every distinct CDR3 protein forms one entry, paired with its most common genes and DNA. Across this sample there are fewer than 1 million distinct CDR3 sequences, with 15% to 20% seen only once. Around 5% of the sample goes to the ten largest clones.

This clonotype originated in a male patient between 5 and 17 years old who had a stem cell transplant for acute lymphoblastic leukemia, so the T cells may come from the graft donor. Here the sequenced sample was PBMCs, mostly from graft donor cells, taken 360 days after TCRalphabeta/CD19-depleted stem cell transplant.

The nucleotide sequence reads as follows: TGCGCCAGCAGCCAAACCGGGCCTGGCACAGATACGCAGTATTTT. Protein translation: CASSQTGPGTDTQYF. Recombination linked TRBV4-1 to TRBJ2-3; no D segment can be confidently identified. Measured from the cysteine to the phenylalanine, the CDR3 is 15 residues long. Only the CDR3 DNA stays, 45 bases, in frame from base 1. V sheds 2 bases and J sheds 1 base, leaving 10 bases between their ends. The germline V gene gives CDR1 as MGHRA and CDR2 as YSYEKL.